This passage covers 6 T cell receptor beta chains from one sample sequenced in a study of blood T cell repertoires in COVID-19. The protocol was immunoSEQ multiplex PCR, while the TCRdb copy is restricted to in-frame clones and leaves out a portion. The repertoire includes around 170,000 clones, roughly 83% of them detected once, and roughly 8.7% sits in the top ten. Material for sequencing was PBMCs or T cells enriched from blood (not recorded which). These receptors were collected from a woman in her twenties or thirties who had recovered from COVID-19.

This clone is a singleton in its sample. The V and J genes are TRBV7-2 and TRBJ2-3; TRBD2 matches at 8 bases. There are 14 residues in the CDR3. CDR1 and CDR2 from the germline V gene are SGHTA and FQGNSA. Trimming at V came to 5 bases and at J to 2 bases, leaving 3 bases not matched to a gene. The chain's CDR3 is CASSASGPTDTQYF. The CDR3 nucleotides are TGTGCCAGCAGCGCTAGCGGGCCCACAGATACGCAGTATTTT.

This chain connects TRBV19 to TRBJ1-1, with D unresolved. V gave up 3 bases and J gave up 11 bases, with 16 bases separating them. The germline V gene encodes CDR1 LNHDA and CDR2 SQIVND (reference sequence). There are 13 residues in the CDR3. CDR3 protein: CASSIGLPEVAFF. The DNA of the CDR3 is TGTGCCAGTAGTATTGGCTTGCCTGAAGTGGCTTTCTTT.

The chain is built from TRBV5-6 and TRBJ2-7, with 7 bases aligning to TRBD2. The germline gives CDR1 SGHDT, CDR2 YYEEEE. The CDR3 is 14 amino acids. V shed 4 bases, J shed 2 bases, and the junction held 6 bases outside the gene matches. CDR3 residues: CASSPGGLAYEQYF. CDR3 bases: TGTGCCAGCAGCCCGGGGGGACTTGCCTACGAGCAGTACTTC.

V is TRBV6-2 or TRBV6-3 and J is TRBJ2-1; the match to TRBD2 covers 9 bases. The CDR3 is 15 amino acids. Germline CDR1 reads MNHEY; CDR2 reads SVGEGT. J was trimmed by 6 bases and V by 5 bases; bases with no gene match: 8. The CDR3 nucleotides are TGTGCCAGCAGTATTTGGGCGGGAGGGTTCAATGAGCAGTTCTTC. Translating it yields CASSIWAGGFNEQFF.

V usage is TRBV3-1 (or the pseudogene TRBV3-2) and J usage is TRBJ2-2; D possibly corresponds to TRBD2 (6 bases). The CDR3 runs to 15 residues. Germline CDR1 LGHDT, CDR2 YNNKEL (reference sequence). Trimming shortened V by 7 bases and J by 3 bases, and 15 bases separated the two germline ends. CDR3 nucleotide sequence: TGTGCCAGCAATGACGGGAGATCGTACACCGGGGAGCTGTTTTTT. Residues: CASNDGRSYTGELFF.

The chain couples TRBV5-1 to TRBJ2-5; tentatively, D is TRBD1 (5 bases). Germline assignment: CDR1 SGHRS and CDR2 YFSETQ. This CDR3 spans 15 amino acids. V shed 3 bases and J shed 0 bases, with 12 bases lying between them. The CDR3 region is CASSWGRVNQETQYF. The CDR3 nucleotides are TGCGCCAGCAGCTGGGGCAGGGTCAACCAAGAGACCCAGTACTTC.